This T cell receptor (beta chain) was profiled in a study of blood T cell repertoires in COVID-19. Study-level background: Donors in the United States, Italy and Spain gave samples during acute or convalescent COVID-19. PBMCs, B-cell-depleted T cells, or T cells were the source of the cDNA or gDNA that made up the material.

This clone was seen a few times. This CDR3 is 15 amino acids long. Losses at the gene ends were 4 bases for V and 3 bases for J; bases not matched to a gene: 5. Germline V gives CDR1 SGHRS, CDR2 YFSETQ. In the authors' workflow: Reference gene primer amplification gave estimated nucleated cell counts. The method was immunoSEQ multiplex PCR; TCRdb's version includes in-frame clones alone and lacks a portion of them. V and J calls and clone size are as listed in that table; D and trimming were resolved from the DNA. The sample consists of 50,000 to 75,000 clones, approximately 79% of them appearing once.

What was sequenced was peripheral blood. The source of this sequence is an elderly woman with active or convalescent COVID-19. V is TRBV5-1 and J is TRBJ2-1; TRBD1 matches at 9 bases. CDR3 nucleotides: TGCGCCAGCAGCAGGACAGGGGATTACTACAATGAGCAGTTCTTC. Translating it yields CASSRTGDYYNEQFF. Full variable domain (remainder filled in from reference TRBV5-1 and TRBJ2-1): KAGVTQTPRYLIKTRGQQVTLSCSPISGHRSVSWYQQTPGQGLQFLFEYFSETQRNKGNFPGRFSGRQFSNSRSEMNVSTLELGDSALYLCASSRTGDYYNEQFFGPGTRLTVL.